The text below deals with one TCR beta chain. This receptor's antigen is unknown. These data come from a study of T cells expressing NK-cell markers (dated by TCRdb to the early 2020s). About the full investigation: TCR beta-chain repertoires were profiled in sorted CD3+CD56+NKG2C+, CD3+CD56+NKG2C- and CD3+CD56-NKG2C+ T-cell subsets from eight donors. Seven of the eight sequenced donors were HCMV-seropositive and one was HCMV-seronegative. All eight donors whose samples were sequenced were randomly selected healthy volunteers, three of them men and five women. The libraries were sequenced on Illumina HiSeq 2000/2500, MiSeq or NextSeq, producing 2 x 150 bp reads.

Measured from the cysteine to the phenylalanine, the CDR3 is 14 residues long. The DNA sequence is not available. From the germline V gene, CDR1 is SGHDN and CDR2 is FVKESK. Study-wide findings and limitations: Those dominant clonotypes were again the most abundant among CD3+CD56-NKG2C+ cells in several donors, at about 25-65%. It remained unclear whether the expanded NKG2C-expressing T cell clones were specific for HCMV antigens. In roughly 6 donors, the dominant CD3+CD56+NKG2C+ clonotypes ranked among the top 10 CD8+ clonotypes, making up roughly 1.0-8% of CD8+ T cells.

Instrument on record: Illumina HiSeq 2000. TCR beta cDNA libraries were prepared using 5'RACE template switching, which introduced a universal primer site and unique molecular identifiers. cDNA synthesis was primed from the TCR beta constant segment, followed by two successive PCR amplification steps. Per the source publication's procedure: MIGEC handled demultiplexing of the reads and grouping by UMI, while MiTCR was used to assemble and quantify clonotypes. To exclude erroneous sequences, any TCR cDNA sequence not supported by at least two reads was discarded. The tcR package was used for downstream repertoire analysis, with clonotypes matched between fractions based on CDR3 nucleotide sequence plus V segment. VDJmatch was used to annotate antigen specificity against VDJdb, with one amino acid substitution in CDR3 permitted. Following reprocessing of the reads by TCRdb, the data hold one row per CDR3 protein sequence and no DNA is available. TCRdb, not the authors, supplied the V and J calls. The table kept for this sample lists 300,000 to 500,000 distinct CDR3 sequences. The top ten clones comprise roughly 10% of the sample.

To determine HCMV serostatus, a commercial ELISA kit was used to detect HCMV-specific IgG in serum. Peripheral blood mononuclear cells were isolated from blood by Ficoll density gradient centrifugation. This TCR derives from a woman aged 50 to 65 in good health. Donor details come from another sample of the same person, matched by shared clones. In this chain, TRBV14 is recombined with TRBJ2-2. Sequencing was done on a sample of blood T cells: a sorted CD56 or NKG2C T cell subset, CD4+ or CD8+ T cells, or bulk PBMC T cells (not recorded which). CDR3 protein: CASSQKPNVGELFF.